A selection of T cell receptor beta chains follows, all from one sample in a study of shared clonotypes between healthy human individuals. Assay: immunoSEQ multiplex PCR; the TCRdb copy retains only in-frame clones and omits some. The repertoire has roughly 2,300,000 clones, around 92% of them found once; the top ten carry approximately 0.4%. Sequenced sample: naive CD4+ T cells from PBMCs. The receptors stem from a man aged 18 to 29 in good health. Some clones in this sample may be carry-over from other donors' samples. CDR3s include the opening cysteine and the closing phenylalanine or tryptophan. The D gene is left open where the match is weak. Not every row has a clone size; where given, it reads once, few, many or a size class.

TRBV29-1	13	NA	NA	TRBJ1-1	TGCAGCGTTGATAGAGGGATTGGGACTGAAGCTTTCTTT	CSVDRGIGTEAFF
TRBV4-3	16	TRBD1	NA	TRBJ2-7	TGCGCCAGCAGCCAAGACCACGACAGGGTCCCCTACGAGCAGTACTTC	CASSQDHDRVPYEQYF
TRBV9	16	TRBD2	NA	TRBJ2-2	TGTGCCAGCACCTCTGGGACTAACAAGAACACCGGGGAGCTGTTTTTT	CASTSGTNKNTGELFF
TRBV18	14	NA	NA	TRBJ2-5	TGTGCCAGCTCACCACCGGGCCGTCAAGAGACCCAGTACTTC	CASSPPGRQETQYF
TRBV19	11	NA	few	TRBJ1-1	TGTGCCAGCGGCGCGAACACTGAAGCTTTCTTT	CASGANTEAFF
TRBV28	16	TRBD2	NA	TRBJ2-1	TGTGCCAGCAGTGAACTAGCGGGAGCAAGCTACAATGAGCAGTTCTTC	CASSELAGASYNEQFF
TRBV4-1	14	TRBD1	once	TRBJ1-4	TGCGCCAGCAGCTCCGGGACAGGGAATGAAAAACTGTTTTTT	CASSSGTGNEKLFF
TRBV7-9	14	NA	few	TRBJ1-2	TGTGCCAGCAGCCGAGGGGAGGGCAACTATGGCTACACCTTC	CASSRGEGNYGYTF
TRBV6-5	13	NA	NA	TRBJ2-5	TGTGCCAGCAGTTACTCATTTGGAGAGACCCAGTACTTC	CASSYSFGETQYF
TRBV5-1	12	NA	NA	TRBJ1-3	TGCGCCAGCAGCGGGGACGGAAACACCATATATTTT	CASSGDGNTIYF
TRBV7-9	14	NA	NA	TRBJ2-2	TGTGCCAGCAGCTTCGAGGTCCGCACCGGGGAGCTGTTTTTT	CASSFEVRTGELFF
TRBV6-5	15	NA	NA	TRBJ2-1	TGTGCCAGCAGTTACTCGGGATCATTCCCGGCTGAGCAGTTCTTC	CASSYSGSFPAEQFF
TRBV2	16	NA	NA	TRBJ1-5	TGTGCCAGCAGGAGGAGGGAAACGGCAGGCAATCAGCCCCAGCATTTT	CASRRRETAGNQPQHF
TRBV28	17	TRBD1	NA	TRBJ2-6	TGTGCCAGCAGAACCGGGACAGGAGTTTCTGGGGCCAACGTCCTGACTTTC	CASRTGTGVSGANVLTF
TRBV30	15	NA	NA	TRBJ1-2	TGTGCCTGGAGAAAGGTTGGTGACAGGAGCTATGGCTACACCTTC	CAWRKVGDRSYGYTF
TRBV11-2	16	NA	NA	TRBJ2-1	TGTGCCAGCAGCTTAGCATCCACTGTGGCCTACAATGAGCAGTTCTTC	CASSLASTVAYNEQFF
TRBV7-6	14	NA	NA	TRBJ2-3	TGTGCCAGCAGCTTAGAACGGGGCACAGATACGCAGTATTTT	CASSLERGTDTQYF
TRBV28	15	NA	NA	TRBJ2-1	TGTGCCAGCCACGGCTTGAGGGAGTCGGATGCTGAGCAGTTCTTC	CASHGLRESDAEQFF
TRBV18	16	NA	NA	TRBJ2-7	TGTGCCAGCTCACCACCGACTAGTCGGGGTACGCGAGAGCAGTACTTC	CASSPPTSRGTREQYF
TRBV5-1	14	TRBD1	NA	TRBJ2-3	TGCGCCAGCAGCACCGGGACAGCCACAGATACGCAGTATTTT	CASSTGTATDTQYF
TRBV6-5	15	NA	NA	TRBJ1-1	TGTGCCAGCAGCCGAGACAGCTTAAGGGGCACTGAAGCTTTCTTT	CASSRDSLRGTEAFF
TRBV14	17	TRBD1	NA	TRBJ2-7	TGTGCCAGCAGCCGAGGGACAGGGGGCCACCTCTCCTACGAGCAGTACTTC	CASSRGTGGHLSYEQYF
TRBV7-2	14	NA	NA	TRBJ1-1	TGTGCCAGCAGCTTAGAGGGGGTGGGCACTGAAGCTTTCTTT	CASSLEGVGTEAFF
TRBV11-2	18	TRBD1	NA	TRBJ2-2	TGTGCCAGCAGCTTCCGGGACAGTCTAGGTGACGGGACCGGGGAGCTGTTTTTT	CASSFRDSLGDGTGELFF
TRBV28	12	NA	few	TRBJ1-5	TGTGCCAGCAGTTTGGCCGGTCAGCCCCAGCATTTT	CASSLAGQPQHF
TRBV5-1	15	TRBD2	NA	TRBJ2-7	TGCGCCAGCATGCGGGGGCTAGCGGGAGCCTACGAGCAGTACTTC	CASMRGLAGAYEQYF
TRBV28	13	NA	NA	TRBJ2-3	TGTGCCAGCGCAGGGCGAGGGGCAGATACGCAGTATTTT	CASAGRGADTQYF
TRBV9	16	TRBD1	NA	TRBJ1-5	TGTGCCAGCAGCGTGGCCAGGGGGCGGGGAAATCAGCCCCAGCATTTT	CASSVARGRGNQPQHF
TRBV28	11	TRBD1	few	TRBJ1-2	TGTGCCAGCAGTGCCCGACAGGGATACACCTTC	CASSARQGYTF
TRBV15	16	NA	few	TRBJ1-1	TGTGCCACCAGCAGAGATAGGCCCACTGGGGACACTGAAGCTTTCTTT	CATSRDRPTGDTEAFF
TRBV11-2	17	TRBD2	NA	TRBJ2-3	TGTGCCAGCAGCCCCAGGACTAGCGGGAGTTTGACAGATACGCAGTATTTT	CASSPRTSGSLTDTQYF
TRBV10-3	14	TRBD1	once	TRBJ2-7	TGTGCCACCCACGGACAGGGTAGCTCCTACGAGCAGTACTTC	CATHGQGSSYEQYF
TRBV11-2	15	TRBD2	NA	TRBJ2-3	TGTGCCAGCAGATTTAGGACTAGCGCCACAGATACGCAGTATTTT	CASRFRTSATDTQYF
TRBV30	14	NA	few	TRBJ1-3	TGTGCCTGGAGTACCGGACAGAGTGGAAACACCATATATTTT	CAWSTGQSGNTIYF
TRBV6-6	12	NA	NA	TRBJ1-1	TGTGCCAGCAGTTACTCGGACGAAGAAGCTTTCTTT	CASSYSDEEAFF
TRBV30	13	TRBD2	NA	TRBJ2-1	TGTGCCTGGTGGCGGGGGGCCTACAATGAGCAGTTCTTC	CAWWRGAYNEQFF
TRBV9	14	NA	NA	TRBJ2-5	TGTGCCAGCAGCGTGTCAGGGGACCAAGAGACCCAGTACTTC	CASSVSGDQETQYF
TRBV27	16	NA	NA	TRBJ2-2	TGTGCCAGCAAGGAACTTCCGGGACAGAACACCGGGGAGCTGTTTTTT	CASKELPGQNTGELFF
TRBV5-4	19	NA	NA	TRBJ2-7	TGTGCCAGCAGCTTGGATAGACTAGTTTCGTCGCCTCGGGACTACGAGCAGTACTTC	CASSLDRLVSSPRDYEQYF
TRBV5-1	15	NA	NA	TRBJ1-1	TGCGCCAGCAGCTTGGGTGCCGTGTTCTTCACTGAAGCTTTCTTT	CASSLGAVFFTEAFF
TRBV6-1	14	NA	NA	TRBJ1-2	TGTGCCAGCAGTGATGATTGGAGGAACTATGGCTACACCTTC	CASSDDWRNYGYTF